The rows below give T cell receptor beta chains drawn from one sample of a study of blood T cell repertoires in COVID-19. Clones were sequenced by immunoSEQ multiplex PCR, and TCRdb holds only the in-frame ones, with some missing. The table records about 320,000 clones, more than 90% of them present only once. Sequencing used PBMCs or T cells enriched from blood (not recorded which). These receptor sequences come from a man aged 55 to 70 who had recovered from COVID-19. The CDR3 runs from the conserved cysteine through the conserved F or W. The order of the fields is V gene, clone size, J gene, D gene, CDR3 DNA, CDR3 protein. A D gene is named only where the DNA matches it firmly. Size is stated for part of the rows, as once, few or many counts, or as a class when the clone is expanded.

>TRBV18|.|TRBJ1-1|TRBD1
TGTGCCAGCTCAGGACAGGAGAACACTGAAGCTTTCTTT
CASSGQENTEAFF
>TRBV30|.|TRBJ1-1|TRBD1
TGTGCCTGGAGTGTCGGACAGGCCCCAGCTTTCTTT
CAWSVGQAPAFF
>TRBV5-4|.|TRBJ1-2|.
TGTGCCAGCAGCTTACAGGGCCAGGAGTATGGCTACACCTTC
CASSLQGQEYGYTF
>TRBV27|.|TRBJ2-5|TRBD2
TGTGCCAGCACCCTCTGGGGCGGGGGGAAATTCCAAGAGACCCAGTACTTC
CASTLWGGGKFQETQYF
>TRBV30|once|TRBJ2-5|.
TGTGCCTGGAGGGGTATGAGGGGGTACCAAGAGACCCAGTACTTC
CAWRGMRGYQETQYF
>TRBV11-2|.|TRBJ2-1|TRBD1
TGTGCCAGCAGGGGACAGGCCTCCTACAATGAGCAGTTCTTC
CASRGQASYNEQFF
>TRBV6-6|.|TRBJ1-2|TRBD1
TGTGCCAGCAGTTACTCGAGCGGAGGGACAGGTGAGCGCACCTTC
CASSYSSGGTGERTF
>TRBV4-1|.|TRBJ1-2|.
TGCGCCAGCAGCCACCCAAACGAAGCTTTCTATGGCTACACCTTC
CASSHPNEAFYGYTF
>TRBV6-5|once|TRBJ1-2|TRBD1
TGTGCCAGCAGCCGCGGACAGGGCATCTATGGCTACACCTTC
CASSRGQGIYGYTF
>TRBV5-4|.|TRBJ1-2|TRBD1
TGTGCCAGCAGCGCACCGGGACAGGGGATAAAATATGGCTACACCTTC
CASSAPGQGIKYGYTF
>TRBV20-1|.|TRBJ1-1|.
TGCAGTGCAAGACAGGACAGTGAAGCTTTCTTT
CSARQDSEAFF
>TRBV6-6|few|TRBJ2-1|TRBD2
TGTGCCAGCAGTCCTAGTGGCCTACTAGCGGGAGTCGCTCCCTACAATGAGCAGTTCTTC
CASSPSGLLAGVAPYNEQFF
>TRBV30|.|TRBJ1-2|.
TGTGCCTGGAGGGAGCGGGTGGTGAAGAATGGCTACACCTTC
CAWRERVVKNGYTF
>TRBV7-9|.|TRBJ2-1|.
TGTGCCAGCAGCTTAGGGCAGGGGAAAAACAATGAGCAGTTCTTC
CASSLGQGKNNEQFF
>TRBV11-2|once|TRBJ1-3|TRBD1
TGTGCCAGCAGCCTGGGGACAGGTGACACCATATATTTT
CASSLGTGDTIYF
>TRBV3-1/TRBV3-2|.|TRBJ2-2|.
TGTGCCAGCAGCCTACCGGGACTGACAAACACCGGGGAGCTGTTTTTT
CASSLPGLTNTGELFF
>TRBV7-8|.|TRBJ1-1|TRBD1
TGTGCCAGCAGCCCTCGGACAGGGGGTTTAGCTTTCTTT
CASSPRTGGLAFF
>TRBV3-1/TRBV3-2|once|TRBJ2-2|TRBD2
TGTGCCAGCAGCCAAGGACTAGCGGGAGTGGCCGGGGAGCTGTTTTTT
CASSQGLAGVAGELFF
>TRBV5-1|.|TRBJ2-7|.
TGCGCCAGCAGCTTGGCCACAGGTTGGTACGAGCAGTACTTC
CASSLATGWYEQYF
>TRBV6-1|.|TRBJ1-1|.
TGTGCCAGCAGTGAAGGAACAGGGTGGGGATTCACTGAAGCTTTCTTT
CASSEGTGWGFTEAFF
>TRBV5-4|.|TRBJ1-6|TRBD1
TGTGCCAGCAGCCACCTAGGACAGGGTAGTAATTCACCCCTCCACTTT
CASSHLGQGSNSPLHF
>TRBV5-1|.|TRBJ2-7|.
TGCGCCAGCAGCTTCAGGGGAAACGACGAGCAGTACTTC
CASSFRGNDEQYF
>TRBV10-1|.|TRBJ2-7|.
TGCGCCAGCAGTGTTAATCAGGATGGCTACGAGCAGTACTTC
CASSVNQDGYEQYF
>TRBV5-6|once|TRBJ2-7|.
TGTGCCAGCAGAGGAAGGGGCCGGTCCTACGAGCAGTACTTC
CASRGRGRSYEQYF
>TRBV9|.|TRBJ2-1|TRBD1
TGTGCCAGCAGCGTAGGACAGGGGGCCTACAATGAGCAGTTCTTC
CASSVGQGAYNEQFF
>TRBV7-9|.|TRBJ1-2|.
TGTGCCAGCAGCCCCCAAGGGCAGGGCGGCTATGGCTACACCTTC
CASSPQGQGGYGYTF
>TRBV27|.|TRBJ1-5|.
TGTGCCAGCAGCAGCGACAGGTTCCAGCCCCAGCATTTT
CASSSDRFQPQHF
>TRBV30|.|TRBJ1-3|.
TGTGCCTGGAGTGTTCCAGGGGTTGTTTCTGGAAACACCATATATTTT
CAWSVPGVVSGNTIYF
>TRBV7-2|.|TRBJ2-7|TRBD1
TGTGCCAGCAGCTTTTCCTACAGGGGGACCTACGAGCAGTACTTC
CASSFSYRGTYEQYF
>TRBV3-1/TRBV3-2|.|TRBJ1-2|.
TGTGCCAGCAGCCCCCGCGGGGAGGGTGGCTACACCTTC
CASSPRGEGGYTF
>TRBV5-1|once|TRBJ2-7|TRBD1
TGCGCCAGCAGCACGGGACAGGGGACTGACGAGCAGTACTTC
CASSTGQGTDEQYF
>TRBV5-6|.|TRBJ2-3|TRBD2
TGTGCCAGCAGCTTGGAAGCTTTTAGCGGGGACACAGATACGCAGTATTTT
CASSLEAFSGDTDTQYF
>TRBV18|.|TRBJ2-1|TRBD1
TGTGCCAGCTCACCGTGGGGACAGGGGAACAATGAGCAGTTCTTC
CASSPWGQGNNEQFF
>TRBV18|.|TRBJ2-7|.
TGTGCCAGCTCACCGGGCGGGATCATCGAGCAGTACTTC
CASSPGGIIEQYF
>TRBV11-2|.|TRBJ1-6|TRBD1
TGTGCCAGCAGCTCCATAAGGACAGGGGCTTCACCCCTCCACTTT
CASSSIRTGASPLHF
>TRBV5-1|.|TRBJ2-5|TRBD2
TGCGCCAGCAGCTTGGGGCTACGACTGATAGCGGGAACACAAGAGACCCAGTACTTC
CASSLGLRLIAGTQETQYF
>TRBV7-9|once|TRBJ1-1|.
TGTGCCAGCAGCGGGGAGGGTGAAGCTTTCTTT
CASSGEGEAFF
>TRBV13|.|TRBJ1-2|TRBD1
TGTGCCAGCAGGAACGGGACAGGCCCCAACTATGGCTACACCTTC
CASRNGTGPNYGYTF
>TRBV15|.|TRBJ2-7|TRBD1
TGTGCCACCAGCAGGACTAGGGGACAGGGTTACGAGCAGTACTTC
CATSRTRGQGYEQYF
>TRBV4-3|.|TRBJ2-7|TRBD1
TGCGCCAGCAGCCGGGACAGGGCCTACGAGCAGTACTTC
CASSRDRAYEQYF
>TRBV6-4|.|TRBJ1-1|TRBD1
TGTGCCAGCAGCCAGACAGGGCACACTGAAGCTTTCTTT
CASSQTGHTEAFF
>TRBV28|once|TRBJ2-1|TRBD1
TGTGCCAGCGCGATGCCGGGACAGGGGAACAATGAGCAGTTCTTC
CASAMPGQGNNEQFF